One T cell receptor (beta chain) is described in this entry. This entry belongs to a study of control samples from healthy donors and cancer patients. Germline V gives CDR1 SGHRS, CDR2 YFSETQ. The CDR3 is 14 residues long. The V segment lost 7 bases and the J segment 4 bases; nucleotides outside the gene matches: 7. The assay was immunoSEQ multiplex PCR, and TCRdb's table has in-frame clones only and misses some. The sample holds 150,000 to 200,000 clones, 94% seen once. The origin of this receptor is a woman younger than 35 in good health. The J gene is TRBJ2-3, the V gene TRBV5-1, with 9 bases identical to TRBD2. The sample taken for sequencing was blood. CDR3 nucleotides: TGCGCCAGCGATACAGGCGGGAGGGCAGATACGCAGTATTTT. The encoded protein is CASDTGGRADTQYF.